The 14 T cell receptor beta chains below all came from one sample that was sequenced in a study of blood T cell repertoires in COVID-19. Only in-frame clones appear in the TCRdb table, and some are missing; sequencing was by immunoSEQ multiplex PCR. The table records roughly 100,000 clones, 84% of them present only once. The sequencing input was peripheral blood. The receptor source for this set is a human donor in a cohort sampled during active COVID-19.

This chain joins TRBV7-9 and TRBJ1-4; TRBD1 aligns across 8 bases. Germline V gene lookup returns CDR1 SEHNR and CDR2 FQNEAQ (reference sequence). The CDR3 covers 15 residues. V lost 4 bases and J lost 8; bases outside the gene matches: 9. The DNA of the CDR3 is TGTGCCAGCAGCTCCGGACAGGGCACGGGCGAAAAACTGTTTTTT. Translation: CASSSGQGTGEKLFF. The entire variable domain, with the rest obtained from reference TRBV7-9 and TRBJ1-4, is as follows: DTGVSQNPRHKITKRGQNVTFRCDPISEHNRLYWYRQTLGQGPEFLTYFQNEAQLEKSRLLSDRFSAERPKGSFSTLEIQRTEQGDSAMYLCASSSGQGTGEKLFFGSGTQLSVL.

This chain uses TRBV6-2 or TRBV6-3 with TRBJ1-3; D is possibly TRBD1 (5 bases). Germline CDR1 is MNHEY and CDR2 is SVGEGT. The CDR3 consists of 14 residues. Deletions cut 5 bases from V and 1 base from J, with 9 bases between. Written as DNA, the CDR3 is TGTGCCAGCAGTGCCCAGGGTTCTGGAAACACCATATATTTT. Protein product: CASSAQGSGNTIYF.

This chain links TRBV4-1 with TRBJ2-2; D is unresolved. The CDR3 spans 14 residues. Germline CDR1 reads MGHRA; CDR2 reads YSYEKL. V was shortened by 3 bases and J by 3 bases, with 8 bases between the two germline ends. The CDR3 DNA reads as TGCGCCAGCAGCCATCCCCGAGACACCGGGGAGCTGTTTTTT. Protein sequence: CASSHPRDTGELFF.

V gene TRBV7-9 combines with J gene TRBJ1-5; 11 positions match TRBD1. V lost 7 bases, J lost 5 bases, and 7 bases stayed unmatched. This CDR3 is built from 15 residues. Per germline, CDR1 SEHNR and CDR2 FQNEAQ (reference sequence). The CDR3 here is CASTKDRGLDQPQHF. The CDR3 region has the DNA TGTGCCAGCACCAAGGACAGGGGGCTGGATCAGCCCCAGCATTTT.

The chain links TRBV7-2 to TRBJ1-3, with D maybe TRBD1 (5 bases). V gave up 4 bases and J gave up 0 bases, with 13 bases separating them. CDR3 length: 16 residues. The germline gives CDR1 SGHTA, CDR2 FQGNSA. In DNA, the CDR3 is TGTGCCAGCAGCTCCACCCGGGACTTCTCTGGAAACACCATATATTTT. This encodes CASSSTRDFSGNTIYF.

The rearrangement joins TRBV5-4 to TRBJ1-2, with D possibly TRBD1 on 6 matching bases. In germline, CDR1 is SGHNT, CDR2 YYREEE (reference sequence). There are 13 residues in the CDR3. V was clipped by 6 bases and J by 7 bases, with 16 bases between them. The CDR3 sequence is CASTSAGGPGYTF. CDR3 nucleotides: TGTGCCAGCACCTCAGCGGGGGGCCCTGGCTACACCTTC.

J is TRBJ1-2 and V is TRBV7-3, with TRBD1 matching over 7 bases. The CDR3 extends over 15 amino acids. The germline V gene encodes CDR1 SGHTA and CDR2 FQGTGA. V lost 5 bases and J lost 2; bases outside the gene matches: 8. CDR3 protein: CASSLEGQDNYGYTF. DNA for the CDR3: TGTGCCAGCAGCCTAGAAGGACAGGACAACTATGGCTACACCTTC.

This rearrangement joins TRBV7-9 to TRBJ1-3; 7 bases match TRBD1. The CDR3 runs 17 residues. From germline, CDR1 is SEHNR and CDR2 FQNEAQ (reference sequence). After removal of 5 bases from V and 0 bases from J, the junction contained 10 bases not matched to a gene. CDR3 sequence (DNA): TGTGCCAGCAGCCCCAGGACAGGAAGCAGCTCTGGAAACACCATATATTTT. As protein: CASSPRTGSSSGNTIYF.

The chain is built from TRBV7-9 and TRBJ2-5; TRBD2 matches at 9 bases. Per the germline V gene, CDR1 is SEHNR and CDR2 is FQNEAQ (reference sequence). The J segment lost 4 bases and the V segment lost 1 base, leaving 4 bases of the junction unmatched. The CDR3 is made up of 15 amino acids. DNA for the CDR3: TGTGCCAGCAGCTTAGGGACTAGCGTGGCAGAGACCCAGTACTTC. The encoded protein is CASSLGTSVAETQYF.

CDR3 loop: CSVERGRSTGELFF. CDR3 in DNA: TGCAGCGTTGAAAGGGGGCGTAGTACCGGGGAGCTGTTTTTT. The V call is TRBV29-1, the J call TRBJ2-2; TRBD1 aligns across 7 bases. V lost 2 bases, J lost 5 bases, and 5 bases stayed unmatched. This CDR3 has 14 amino acids. CDR1 is SQVTM, CDR2 ANQGSEA, per germline.

This rearrangement joins TRBV11-2 to TRBJ2-3; 8 bases agree with TRBD1. V trimming: 2 bases; J trimming: 1 base; junction bases outside the gene matches: 5. CDR3 size: 16 residues. Germline loops: CDR1 SGHAT, CDR2 FQNNGV. The CDR3 is CASSLRRQGRTDTQYF. The CDR3 nucleotides read TGTGCCAGCAGCTTAAGAAGACAGGGGCGCACAGATACGCAGTATTTT.

V and J are TRBV4-2 and TRBJ2-3, with TRBD2 matching 10 bases. V was pared by 7 bases and J by 5 bases, with 3 bases of the junction left unmatched. Germline CDR1 is LGHNA and CDR2 is YNFKEQ. The CDR3 is 13 amino acids. The DNA of the CDR3 is TGTGCCAGCATGGCTAGCGGGGGAGATACGCAGTATTTT. Translation gives CASMASGGDTQYF.

The rearrangement links TRBV30 to TRBJ1-2; TRBD1 matches at 11 bases. J gave up 7 bases and V 5 bases, and 6 bases lay outside the gene matches. This CDR3 contains 13 residues. Germline values: CDR1 GTSNPN, CDR2 SVGIG (reference sequence). This CDR3 reads CAWDRDRGFGYTF. CDR3 bases: TGTGCCTGGGATAGGGACAGGGGGTTTGGCTACACCTTC.

V gene TRBV6-5 combines with J gene TRBJ2-2; possible D gene TRBD1, 5 bases. CDR1 and CDR2 (germline): MNHEY, SVGAGI. Deletions cut 9 bases from V and 7 bases from J, with 15 bases between. The CDR3 spans 13 residues. The CDR3 loop reads CARQPEGVGELFF. In DNA form, the CDR3 reads TGTGCCAGACAACCCGAAGGGGTCGGGGAGCTGTTTTTT.